The 8 T cell receptor beta chains given below trace back to one sample, sequenced in a study of T cell responses to AZD1222 COVID-19 vaccine. Sequenced by immunoSEQ multiplex PCR; TCRdb stores in-frame clones only, minus some. Among just under 95,000 clones listed, roughly 93% were seen once. The sample here was peripheral blood, taken on day 0 of AZD1222 vaccination. These receptors all stem from an adult in good health.

The V gene is TRBV5-4, the J gene TRBJ1-2; 9 bases are shared with TRBD1. V lost 2 bases to trimming and J lost 4 bases; unmatched junction nucleotides: 9. The V gene's germline CDR1 is SGHNT and CDR2 YYREEE (reference sequence). The CDR3 contains 16 residues. The CDR3 bases are TGTGCCAGCAGCTTACACCAAGACAGGGGGAGCTATGGCTACACCTTC. This encodes CASSLHQDRGSYGYTF.

This clone was observed once. The chain joins TRBV18 to TRBJ1-1; D may be TRBD1 (6 bases). Germline CDR1 and CDR2: KGHSH and LQKENI. The CDR3 loop spans 12 amino acids. With 1 base removed from V and 11 bases from J, the gap between germline ends came to 11 bases. The CDR3 loop is CASSPLPGDAFF. CDR3 coding DNA: TGTGCCAGCTCACCACTCCCAGGGGACGCTTTCTTT. Based on the CDR3 plus reference TRBV18 and TRBJ1-1, the full variable domain is NAGVMQNPRHLVRRRGQEARLRCSPMKGHSHVYWYRQLPEEGLKFMVYLQKENIIDESGMPKERFSAEFPKEGPSILRIQQVVRGDSAAYFCASSPLPGDAFFGQGTRLTVV.

The J gene is TRBJ1-1, the V gene TRBV7-9; TRBD1 is a possible D gene (6 bases). Trimming removed 4 bases at V and 7 bases at J, with 10 bases between. This CDR3 region has 12 residues. Germline lookup yields CDR1 SEHNR and CDR2 FQNEAQ (reference sequence). In DNA, the CDR3 is TGTGCCAGCAGCTCTACAGGGTTTGAAGCTTTCTTT. Protein product: CASSSTGFEAFF.

V is TRBV10-3 and J is TRBJ2-7; TRBD1 agrees at 10 bases. CDR1 ENHRY and CDR2 SYGVKD come from the germline V gene. V lost 8 bases and J lost 6; bases outside the gene matches: 4. The CDR3 runs 12 residues. The CDR3 nucleotides read TGTGCCATCGGGACAGGGGAACCCGAGCAGTACTTC. Amino acid sequence: CAIGTGEPEQYF.

This chain connects TRBV24-1 to TRBJ2-1, with D unclear. CDR1 and CDR2 from the germline V gene are KGHDR and SFDVKD. V lost 8 bases, J lost 7 bases, and 11 bases lay in between. The CDR3 sequence is 12 residues long. Here the CDR3 DNA reads TGTGCCACCATGAACCCCTTGAATGAGCAGTTCTTC. As protein: CATMNPLNEQFF.

This clone has just one count. The J gene is TRBJ2-2, the V gene TRBV20-1; tentatively, D is TRBD2 (6 bases). The CDR3 is made up of 13 amino acids. Germline CDR1 DFQATT, CDR2 SNEGSKA (reference sequence). The V and J ends lost 7 bases and 6 bases respectively, with 15 bases between them. CDR3 loop: CSVSSGEAGELFF. In DNA, the CDR3 is TGCAGTGTTAGTTCGGGGGAGGCCGGGGAGCTGTTTTTT.

The CDR3 bases are TGTGCCAGCAGTTATGAGGGGGGTCATTATGGCTACACCTTC. This gives the protein CASSYEGGHYGYTF. The chain is built from TRBV6-5 and TRBJ1-2, with D perhaps matching TRBD1 (6 bases). Germline-derived CDR1 and CDR2 are MNHEY and SVGAGI. The CDR3 covers 14 residues. V lost 3 bases, J lost 5 bases, and 13 bases lay in between.

J is TRBJ1-2 and V is TRBV18; TRBD1 matches 10 bases. Germline loops: CDR1 KGHSH, CDR2 LQKENI. The V gene end was trimmed by 2 bases and the J gene end by 6 bases; junction bases not matched to a gene: 3. The CDR3 has 14 amino acids. CDR3 in amino acids: CASSPDRGQDGYTF. In nucleotides, the CDR3 is TGTGCCAGCTCACCAGACAGGGGGCAGGATGGCTACACCTTC.